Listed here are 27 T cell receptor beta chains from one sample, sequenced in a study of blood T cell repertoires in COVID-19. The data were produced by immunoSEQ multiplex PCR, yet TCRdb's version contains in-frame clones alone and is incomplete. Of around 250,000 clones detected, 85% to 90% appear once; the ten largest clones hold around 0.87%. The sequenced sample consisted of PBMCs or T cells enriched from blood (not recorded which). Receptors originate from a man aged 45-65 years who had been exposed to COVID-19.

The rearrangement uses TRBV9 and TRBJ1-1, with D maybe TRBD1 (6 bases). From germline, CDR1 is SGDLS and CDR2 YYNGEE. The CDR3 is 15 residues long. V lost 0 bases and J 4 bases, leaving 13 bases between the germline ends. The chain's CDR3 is CASSVAATGSTEAFF. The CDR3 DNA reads TGTGCCAGCAGCGTAGCGGCTACAGGGTCCACTGAAGCTTTCTTT.

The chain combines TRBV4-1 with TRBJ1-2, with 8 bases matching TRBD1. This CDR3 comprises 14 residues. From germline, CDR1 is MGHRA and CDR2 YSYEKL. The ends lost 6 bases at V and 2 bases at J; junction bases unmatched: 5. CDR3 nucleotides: TGCGCCAGCAGTTCTGGACAGGGAAACTATGGCTACACCTTC. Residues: CASSSGQGNYGYTF.

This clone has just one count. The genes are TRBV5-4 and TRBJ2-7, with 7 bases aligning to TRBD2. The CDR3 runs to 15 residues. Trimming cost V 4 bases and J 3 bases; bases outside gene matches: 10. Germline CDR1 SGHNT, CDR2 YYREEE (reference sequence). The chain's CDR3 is CASSLGEGRLYEQYV. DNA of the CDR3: TGTGCCAGCAGCCTGGGGGAGGGACGGCTCTACGAGCAGTACGTC.

The chain's CDR3 is CASSGRSTFRDTF. CDR3 bases: TGTGCCAGCAGTGGGAGATCTACTTTCCGGGACACCTTC. The chain is built from TRBV2 and TRBJ1-2; unclear D gene. The germline CDR1 and CDR2 sequences are SNHLY and FYNNEI. Trimming left V 4 bases short and J 12 bases short, with 18 bases between. This CDR3 is 13 amino acids long.

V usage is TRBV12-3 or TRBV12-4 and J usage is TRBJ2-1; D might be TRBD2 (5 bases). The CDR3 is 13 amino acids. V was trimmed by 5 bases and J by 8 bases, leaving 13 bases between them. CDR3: CASSLLVSYEQFF. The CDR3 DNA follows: TGTGCCAGCAGTCTACTAGTTTCTTATGAGCAGTTCTTC.

The CDR3: CARKGDRDEKLFF. DNA for the CDR3: TGTGCCAGAAAGGGGGATCGGGATGAAAAACTGTTTTTT. The rearrangement joins TRBV19 to TRBJ1-4; possibly TRBD1 for D (6 bases). With 9 bases removed from V and 6 bases from J, the gap between germline ends came to 14 bases. The CDR3 length is 13 residues. Germline V gives CDR1 LNHDA, CDR2 SQIVND (reference sequence).

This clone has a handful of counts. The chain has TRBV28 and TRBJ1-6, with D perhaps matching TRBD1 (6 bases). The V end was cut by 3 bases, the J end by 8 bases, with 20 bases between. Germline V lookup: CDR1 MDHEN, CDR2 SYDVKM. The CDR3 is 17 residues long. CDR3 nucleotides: TGTGCCAGCAGTTTTTCGCTTACGAGGACAGCCTATTCACCCCTCCACTTT. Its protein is CASSFSLTRTAYSPLHF.

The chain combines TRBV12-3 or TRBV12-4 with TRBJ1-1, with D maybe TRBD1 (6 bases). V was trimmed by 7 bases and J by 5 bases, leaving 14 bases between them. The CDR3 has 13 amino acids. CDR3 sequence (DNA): TGTGCCAGCACCCACTCAGGGGTTACTGAAGCTTTCTTT. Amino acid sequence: CASTHSGVTEAFF.

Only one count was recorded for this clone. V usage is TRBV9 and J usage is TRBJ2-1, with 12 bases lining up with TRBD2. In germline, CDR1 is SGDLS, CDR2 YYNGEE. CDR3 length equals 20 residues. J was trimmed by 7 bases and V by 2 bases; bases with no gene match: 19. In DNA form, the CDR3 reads TGTGCCAGCAGCGTGACACTAGCGGGAGGATTAGGGTCGGGTTATAATGAGCAGTTCTTC. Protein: CASSVTLAGGLGSGYNEQFF.

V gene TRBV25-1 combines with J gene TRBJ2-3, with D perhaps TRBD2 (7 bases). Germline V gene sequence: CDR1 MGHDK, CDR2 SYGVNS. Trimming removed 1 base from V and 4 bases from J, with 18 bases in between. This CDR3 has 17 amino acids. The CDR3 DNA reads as TGTGCCAGCAGTGAATCCCGAGGGGGGGGAGGTGCAGATACGCAGTATTTT. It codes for CASSESRGGGGADTQYF.

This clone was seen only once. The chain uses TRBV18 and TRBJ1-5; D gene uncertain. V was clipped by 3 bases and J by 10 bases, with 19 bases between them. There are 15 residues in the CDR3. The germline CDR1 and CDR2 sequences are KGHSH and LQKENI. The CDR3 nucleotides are TGTGCCAGCTCACCTAGCGGGAGGCCGGAGCTACCCCAGCATTTT. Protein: CASSPSGRPELPQHF.

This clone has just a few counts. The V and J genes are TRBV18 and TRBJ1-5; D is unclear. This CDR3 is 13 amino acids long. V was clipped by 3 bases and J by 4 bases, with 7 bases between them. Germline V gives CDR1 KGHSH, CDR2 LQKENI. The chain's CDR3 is CASSPELNQPQHF. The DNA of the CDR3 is TGTGCCAGCTCACCCGAACTGAATCAGCCCCAGCATTTT.

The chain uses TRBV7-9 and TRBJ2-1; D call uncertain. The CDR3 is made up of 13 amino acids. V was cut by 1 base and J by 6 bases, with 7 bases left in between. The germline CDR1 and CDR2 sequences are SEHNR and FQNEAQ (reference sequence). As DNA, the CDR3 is TGTGCCAGCAGCTTAGATATAGTCAATGAGCAGTTCTTC. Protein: CASSLDIVNEQFF.

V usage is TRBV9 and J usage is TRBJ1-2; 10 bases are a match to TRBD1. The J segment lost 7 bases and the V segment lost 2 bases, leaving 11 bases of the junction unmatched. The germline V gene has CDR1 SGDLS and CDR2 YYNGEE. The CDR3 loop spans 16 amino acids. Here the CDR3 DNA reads TGTGCCAGCAGCGTGCGACAGGGGGCAAGAATTGGTGGCTACACCTTC. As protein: CASSVRQGARIGGYTF.

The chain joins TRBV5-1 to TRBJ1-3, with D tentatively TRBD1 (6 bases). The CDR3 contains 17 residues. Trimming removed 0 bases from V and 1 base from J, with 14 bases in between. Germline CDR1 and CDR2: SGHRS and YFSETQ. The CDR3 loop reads CASSLGTDRLSGNTIYF. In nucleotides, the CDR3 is TGCGCCAGCAGCTTGGGGACTGACAGGCTATCTGGAAACACCATATATTTT.

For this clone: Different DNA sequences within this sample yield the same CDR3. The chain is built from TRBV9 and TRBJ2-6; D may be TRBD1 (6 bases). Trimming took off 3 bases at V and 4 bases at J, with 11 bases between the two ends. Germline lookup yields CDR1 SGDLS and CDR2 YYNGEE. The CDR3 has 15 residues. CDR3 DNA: TGTGCCAGCAGCGCCACAGGGTCCGGGGCCAACGTCCTGACTTTC. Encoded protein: CASSATGSGANVLTF.

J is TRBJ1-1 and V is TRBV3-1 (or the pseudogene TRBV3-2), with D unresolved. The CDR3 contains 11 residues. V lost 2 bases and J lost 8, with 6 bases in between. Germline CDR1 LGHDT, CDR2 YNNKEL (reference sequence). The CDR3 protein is CASSQNSEAFF. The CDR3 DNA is TGTGCCAGCAGCCAAAACTCCGAAGCTTTCTTT.

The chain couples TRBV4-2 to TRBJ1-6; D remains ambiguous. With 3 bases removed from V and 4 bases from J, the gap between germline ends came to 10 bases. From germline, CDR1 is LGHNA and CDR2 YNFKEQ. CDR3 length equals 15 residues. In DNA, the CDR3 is TGTGCCAGCAGCCAGGGAGGTTGGTATAATTCACCCCTCCACTTT. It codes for CASSQGGWYNSPLHF.

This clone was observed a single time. As DNA, the CDR3 is TGTGCCAGCAGTTTAGCTGGGACAGGGTACTATGGCTACACCTTC. Translating it yields CASSLAGTGYYGYTF. The chain has TRBV27 and TRBJ1-2, with 9 nucleotides matching TRBD1. J lost 3 bases, V lost 2 bases, and 4 bases had no gene match. Germline lookup yields CDR1 MNHEY and CDR2 SMNVEV (reference sequence). The length of the CDR3 is 15 residues.

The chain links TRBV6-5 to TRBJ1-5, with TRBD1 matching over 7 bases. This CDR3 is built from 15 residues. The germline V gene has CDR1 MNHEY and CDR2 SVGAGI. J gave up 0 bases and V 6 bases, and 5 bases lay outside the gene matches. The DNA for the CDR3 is TGTGCCAGCAGAGGTACAGGGGATAGCAATCAGCCCCAGCATTTT. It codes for CASRGTGDSNQPQHF.

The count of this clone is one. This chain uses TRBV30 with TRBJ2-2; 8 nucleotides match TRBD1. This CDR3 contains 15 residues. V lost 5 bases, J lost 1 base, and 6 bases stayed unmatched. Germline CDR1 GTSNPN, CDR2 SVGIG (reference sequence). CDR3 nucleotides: TGTGCCTGGGGGTGGGGGACAGGGAACACCGGGGAGCTGTTTTTT. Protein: CAWGWGTGNTGELFF.

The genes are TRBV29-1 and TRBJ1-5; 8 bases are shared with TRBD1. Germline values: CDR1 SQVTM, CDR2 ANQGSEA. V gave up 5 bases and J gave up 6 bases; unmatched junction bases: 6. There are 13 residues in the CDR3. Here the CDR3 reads CSVIQGAGQPQHF. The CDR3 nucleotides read TGCAGCGTTATCCAGGGGGCAGGTCAGCCCCAGCATTTT. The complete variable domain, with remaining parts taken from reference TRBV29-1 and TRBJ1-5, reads SAVISQKPSRDICQRGTSLTIQCQVDSQVTMMFWYRQQPGQSLTLIATANQGSEATYESGFVIDKFPISRPNLTFSTLTVSNMSPEDSSIYLCSVIQGAGQPQHFGDGTRLSIL.

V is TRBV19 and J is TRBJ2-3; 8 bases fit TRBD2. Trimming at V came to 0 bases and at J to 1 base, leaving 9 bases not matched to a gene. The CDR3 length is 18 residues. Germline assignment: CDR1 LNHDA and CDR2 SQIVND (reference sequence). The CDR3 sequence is CASSIESPGLAGTDTQYF. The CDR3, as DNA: TGTGCCAGTAGTATAGAGTCCCCTGGACTAGCAGGCACAGATACGCAGTATTTT.

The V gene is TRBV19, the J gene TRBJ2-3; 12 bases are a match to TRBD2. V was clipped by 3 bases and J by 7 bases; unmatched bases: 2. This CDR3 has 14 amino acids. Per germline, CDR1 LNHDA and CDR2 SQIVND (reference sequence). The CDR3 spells CASSIGTSGHTQYF. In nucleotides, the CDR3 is TGTGCCAGTAGTATCGGGACTAGCGGGCATACGCAGTATTTT.

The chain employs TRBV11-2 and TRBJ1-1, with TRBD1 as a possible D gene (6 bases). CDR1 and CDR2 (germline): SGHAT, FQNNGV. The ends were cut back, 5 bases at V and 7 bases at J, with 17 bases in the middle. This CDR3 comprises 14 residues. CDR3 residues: CASSPQLGTYEAFF. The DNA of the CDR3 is TGTGCCAGCAGCCCCCAGCTCGGGACATATGAAGCTTTCTTT.

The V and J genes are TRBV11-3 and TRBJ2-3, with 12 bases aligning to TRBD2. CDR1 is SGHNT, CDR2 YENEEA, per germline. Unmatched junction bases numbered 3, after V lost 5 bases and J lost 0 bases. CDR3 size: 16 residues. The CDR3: CASSGGTSGSTDTQYF. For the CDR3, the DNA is TGTGCCAGCAGCGGGGGGACTAGCGGGAGCACAGATACGCAGTATTTT.

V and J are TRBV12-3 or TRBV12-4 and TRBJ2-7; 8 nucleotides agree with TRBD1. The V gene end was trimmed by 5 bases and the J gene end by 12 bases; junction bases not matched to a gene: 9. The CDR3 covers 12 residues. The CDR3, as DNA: TGTGCCAGCAGTCGCGGGCAGACAGGGGTGTACTTC. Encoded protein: CASSRGQTGVYF.